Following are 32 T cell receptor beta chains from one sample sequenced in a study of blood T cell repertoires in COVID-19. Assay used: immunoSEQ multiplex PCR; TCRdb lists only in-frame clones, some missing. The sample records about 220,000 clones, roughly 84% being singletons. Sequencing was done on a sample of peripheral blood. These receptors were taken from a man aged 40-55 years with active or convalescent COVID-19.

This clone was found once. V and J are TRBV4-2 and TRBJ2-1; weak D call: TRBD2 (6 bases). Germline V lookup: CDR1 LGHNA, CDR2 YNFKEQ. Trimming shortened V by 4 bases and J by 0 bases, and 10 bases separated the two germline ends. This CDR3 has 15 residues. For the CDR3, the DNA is TGTGCCAGCAGCCTTAGCGGAAGCTCCTACAATGAGCAGTTCTTC. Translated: CASSLSGSSYNEQFF.

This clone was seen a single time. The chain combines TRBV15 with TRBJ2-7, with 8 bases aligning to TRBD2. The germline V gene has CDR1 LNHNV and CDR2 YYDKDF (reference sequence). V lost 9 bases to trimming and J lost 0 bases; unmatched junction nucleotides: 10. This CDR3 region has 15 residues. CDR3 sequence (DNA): TGTGCCACACGGGGGGGGAGCGGGAGCTCCTACGAGCAGTACTTC. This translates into CATRGGSGSSYEQYF.

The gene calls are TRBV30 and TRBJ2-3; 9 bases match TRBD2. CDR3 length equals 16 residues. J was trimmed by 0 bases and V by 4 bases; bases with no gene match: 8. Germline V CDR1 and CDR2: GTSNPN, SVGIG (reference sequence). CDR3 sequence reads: CAWTSGILLSTDTQYF. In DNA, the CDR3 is TGTGCCTGGACTAGCGGGATTCTTTTAAGCACAGATACGCAGTATTTT.

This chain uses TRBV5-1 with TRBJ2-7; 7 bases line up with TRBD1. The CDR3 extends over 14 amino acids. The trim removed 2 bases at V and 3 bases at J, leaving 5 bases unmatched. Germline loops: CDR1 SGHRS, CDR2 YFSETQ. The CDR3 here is CASSLQGRYYEQYF. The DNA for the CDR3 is TGCGCCAGCAGCTTACAGGGGAGATACTACGAGCAGTACTTC.

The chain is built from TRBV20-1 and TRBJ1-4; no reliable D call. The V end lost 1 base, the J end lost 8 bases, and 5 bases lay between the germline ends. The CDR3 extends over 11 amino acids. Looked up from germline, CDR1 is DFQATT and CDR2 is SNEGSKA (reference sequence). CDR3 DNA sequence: TGCAGTGCTAGAGTGCGGGAAAAACTGTTTTTT. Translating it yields CSARVREKLFF.

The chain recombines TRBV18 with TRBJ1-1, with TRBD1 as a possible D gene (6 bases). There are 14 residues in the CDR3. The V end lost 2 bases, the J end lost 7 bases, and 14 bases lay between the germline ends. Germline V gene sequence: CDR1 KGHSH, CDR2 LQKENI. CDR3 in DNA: TGTGCCAGCTCACCAGTACAGGGAGATGATGAAGCTTTCTTT. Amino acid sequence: CASSPVQGDDEAFF.

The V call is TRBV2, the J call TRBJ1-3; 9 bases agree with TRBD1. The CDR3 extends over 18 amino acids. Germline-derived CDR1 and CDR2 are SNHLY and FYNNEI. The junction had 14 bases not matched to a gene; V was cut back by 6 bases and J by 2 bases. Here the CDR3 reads CASRENRTGENTGNTIYF. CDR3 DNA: TGTGCCAGCAGGGAGAACAGGACAGGGGAAAACACTGGAAACACCATATATTTT.

In nucleotides, the CDR3 is TGTGCCAGCTCACCACAAACAGGGGACACTGAAGCTTTCTTT. As protein: CASSPQTGDTEAFF. This chain connects TRBV18 to TRBJ1-1, with TRBD1 identical over 7 bases. The CDR3 is 14 residues long. Germline CDR1 and CDR2: KGHSH and LQKENI. The V gene end was trimmed by 1 base and the J gene end by 3 bases; junction bases not matched to a gene: 2.

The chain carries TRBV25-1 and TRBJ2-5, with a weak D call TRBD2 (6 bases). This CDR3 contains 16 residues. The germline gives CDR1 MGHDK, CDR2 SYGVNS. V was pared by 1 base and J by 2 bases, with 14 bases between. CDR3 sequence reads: CASSELVGGNQETQYF. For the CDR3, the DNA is TGTGCCAGCAGTGAATTAGTAGGAGGGAATCAAGAGACCCAGTACTTC.

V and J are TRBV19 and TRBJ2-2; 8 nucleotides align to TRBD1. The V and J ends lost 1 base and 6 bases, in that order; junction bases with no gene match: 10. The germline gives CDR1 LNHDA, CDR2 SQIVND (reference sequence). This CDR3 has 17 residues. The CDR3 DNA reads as TGTGCCAGTAGTATAGCGGCAGGGGGCCTTCTCGCCGGGGAGCTGTTTTTT. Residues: CASSIAAGGLLAGELFF.

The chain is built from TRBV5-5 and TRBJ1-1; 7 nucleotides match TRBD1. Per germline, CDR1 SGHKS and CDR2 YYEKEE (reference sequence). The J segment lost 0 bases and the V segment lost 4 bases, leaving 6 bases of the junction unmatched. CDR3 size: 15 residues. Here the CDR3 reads CASSRNTGVNTEAFF. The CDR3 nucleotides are TGTGCCAGCAGCCGAAACACAGGGGTGAACACTGAAGCTTTCTTT.

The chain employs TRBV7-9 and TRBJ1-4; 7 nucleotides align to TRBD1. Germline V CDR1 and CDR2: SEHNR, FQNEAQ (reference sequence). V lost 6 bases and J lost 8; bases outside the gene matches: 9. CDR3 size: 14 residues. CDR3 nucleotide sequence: TGTGCCAGCAGTTCAAACAGGGGATGGGAAAAACTGTTTTTT. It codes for CASSSNRGWEKLFF.

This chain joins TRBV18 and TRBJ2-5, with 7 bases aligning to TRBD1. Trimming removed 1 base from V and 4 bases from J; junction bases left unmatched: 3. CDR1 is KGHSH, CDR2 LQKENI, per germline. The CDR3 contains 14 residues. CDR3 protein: CASSPRGQRETQYF. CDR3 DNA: TGTGCCAGCTCACCACGGGGACAGCGAGAGACCCAGTACTTC.

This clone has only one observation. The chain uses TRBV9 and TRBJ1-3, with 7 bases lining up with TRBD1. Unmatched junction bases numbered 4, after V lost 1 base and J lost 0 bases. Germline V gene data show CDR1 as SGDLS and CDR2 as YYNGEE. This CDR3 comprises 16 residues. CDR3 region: CASSVTGQASGNTIYF. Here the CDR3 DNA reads TGTGCCAGCAGCGTAACCGGACAGGCCTCTGGAAACACCATATATTTT.

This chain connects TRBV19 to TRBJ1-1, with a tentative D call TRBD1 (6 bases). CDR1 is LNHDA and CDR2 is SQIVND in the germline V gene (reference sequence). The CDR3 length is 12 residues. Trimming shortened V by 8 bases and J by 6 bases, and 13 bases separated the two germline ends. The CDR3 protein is CASGRGGPEAFF. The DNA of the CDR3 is TGTGCCAGTGGTAGGGGGGGGCCTGAAGCTTTCTTT.

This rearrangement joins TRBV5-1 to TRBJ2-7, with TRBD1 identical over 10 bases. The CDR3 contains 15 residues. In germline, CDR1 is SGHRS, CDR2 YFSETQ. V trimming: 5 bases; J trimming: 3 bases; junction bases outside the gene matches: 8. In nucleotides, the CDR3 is TGCGCCAGCAGAAGTTCCGGGACAGGGGTCTACGAGCAGTACTTC. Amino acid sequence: CASRSSGTGVYEQYF.

CDR3 sequence: CASSLYSSSYNSPLHF. CDR3 in DNA: TGTGCCAGCAGTTTGTATTCGAGCTCCTATAATTCACCCCTCCACTTT. This chain joins TRBV28 and TRBJ1-6; no definite D call. V lost 3 bases, J lost 0 bases, and 9 bases lay in between. The CDR3 totals 16 residues. Germline V gene data show CDR1 as MDHEN and CDR2 as SYDVKM.

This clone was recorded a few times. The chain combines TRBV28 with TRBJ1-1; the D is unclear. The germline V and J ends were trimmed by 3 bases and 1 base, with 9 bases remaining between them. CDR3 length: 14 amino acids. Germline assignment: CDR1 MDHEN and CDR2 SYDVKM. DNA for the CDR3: TGTGCCAGCAGTTTGCGGGGATGGAACACTGAAGCTTTCTTT. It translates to CASSLRGWNTEAFF.

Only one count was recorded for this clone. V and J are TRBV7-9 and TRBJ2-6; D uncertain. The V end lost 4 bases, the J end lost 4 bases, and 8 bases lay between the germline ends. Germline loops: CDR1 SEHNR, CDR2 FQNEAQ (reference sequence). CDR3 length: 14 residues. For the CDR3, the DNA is TGTGCCAGCAGCTCCGTAGAAGGGGCCAACGTCCTGACTTTC. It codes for CASSSVEGANVLTF.

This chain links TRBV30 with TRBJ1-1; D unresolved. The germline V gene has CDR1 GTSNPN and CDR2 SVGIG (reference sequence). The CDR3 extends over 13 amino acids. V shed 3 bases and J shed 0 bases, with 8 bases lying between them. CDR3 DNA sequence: TGTGCCTGGAGCCTTATAGTGAACACTGAAGCTTTCTTT. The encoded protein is CAWSLIVNTEAFF.

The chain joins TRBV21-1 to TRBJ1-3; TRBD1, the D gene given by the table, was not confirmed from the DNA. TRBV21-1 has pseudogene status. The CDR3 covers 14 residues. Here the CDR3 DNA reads TGTGCCAGCAGCCAGGGTTCGTCTGGAAACACCATATATTTT. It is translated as CASSQGSSGNTIYF.

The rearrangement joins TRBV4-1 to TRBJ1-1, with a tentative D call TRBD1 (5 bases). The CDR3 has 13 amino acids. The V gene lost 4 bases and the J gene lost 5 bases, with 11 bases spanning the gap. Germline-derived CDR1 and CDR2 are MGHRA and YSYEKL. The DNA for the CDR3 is TGCGCCAGCAGCCCGGGGGTAGGAACTGAAGCTTTCTTT. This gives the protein CASSPGVGTEAFF.

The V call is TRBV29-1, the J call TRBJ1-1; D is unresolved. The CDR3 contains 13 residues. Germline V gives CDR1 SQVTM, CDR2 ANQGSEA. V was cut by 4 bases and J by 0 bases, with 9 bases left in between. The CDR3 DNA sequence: TGCAGCGTTGTAAGAGCGGTGAACACTGAAGCTTTCTTT. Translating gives CSVVRAVNTEAFF.

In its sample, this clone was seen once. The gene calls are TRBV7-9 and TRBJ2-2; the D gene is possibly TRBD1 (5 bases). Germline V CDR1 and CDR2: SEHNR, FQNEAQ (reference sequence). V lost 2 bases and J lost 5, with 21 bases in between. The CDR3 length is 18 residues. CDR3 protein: CASSLNLLGRVATGELFF. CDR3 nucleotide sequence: TGTGCCAGCAGCTTAAATCTCTTGGGCAGGGTCGCGACCGGGGAGCTGTTTTTT. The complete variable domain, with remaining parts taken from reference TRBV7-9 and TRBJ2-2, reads DTGVSQNPRHKITKRGQNVTFRCDPISEHNRLYWYRQTLGQGPEFLTYFQNEAQLEKSRLLSDRFSAERPKGSFSTLEIQRTEQGDSAMYLCASSLNLLGRVATGELFFGEGSRLTVL.

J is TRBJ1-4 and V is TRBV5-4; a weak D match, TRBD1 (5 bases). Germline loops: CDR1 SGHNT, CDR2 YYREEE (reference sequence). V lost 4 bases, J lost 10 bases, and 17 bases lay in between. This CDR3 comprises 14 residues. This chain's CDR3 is CASSGLPGEGKLFF. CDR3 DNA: TGTGCCAGCAGCGGCCTCCCGGGGGAGGGAAAACTGTTTTTT.

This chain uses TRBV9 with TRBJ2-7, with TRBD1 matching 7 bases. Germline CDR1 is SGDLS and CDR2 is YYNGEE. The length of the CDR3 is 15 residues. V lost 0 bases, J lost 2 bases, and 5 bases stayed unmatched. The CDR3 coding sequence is TGTGCCAGCAGCGTAGCCGGAACAGGGGCCTACGAGCAGTACTTC. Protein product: CASSVAGTGAYEQYF.

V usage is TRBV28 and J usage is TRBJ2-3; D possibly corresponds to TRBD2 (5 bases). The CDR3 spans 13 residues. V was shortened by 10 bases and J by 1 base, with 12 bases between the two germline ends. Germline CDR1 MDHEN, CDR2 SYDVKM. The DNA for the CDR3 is TGTGCCATCAGACGAGCGGGCACAGATACGCAGTATTTT. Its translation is CAIRRAGTDTQYF.

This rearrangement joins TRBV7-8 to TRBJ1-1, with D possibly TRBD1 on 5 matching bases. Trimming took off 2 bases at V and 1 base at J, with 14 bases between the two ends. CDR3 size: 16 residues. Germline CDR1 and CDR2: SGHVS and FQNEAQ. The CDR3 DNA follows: TGTGCCAGCAGCTTATATAAAGGGGCAGGGAACACTGAAGCTTTCTTT. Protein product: CASSLYKGAGNTEAFF.

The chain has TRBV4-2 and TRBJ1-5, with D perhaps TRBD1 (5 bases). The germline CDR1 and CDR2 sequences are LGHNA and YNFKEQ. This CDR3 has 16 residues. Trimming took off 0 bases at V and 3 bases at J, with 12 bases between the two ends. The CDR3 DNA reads TGTGCCAGCAGCCAAGACCCACAGGAACTCAATCAGCCCCAGCATTTT. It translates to CASSQDPQELNQPQHF.

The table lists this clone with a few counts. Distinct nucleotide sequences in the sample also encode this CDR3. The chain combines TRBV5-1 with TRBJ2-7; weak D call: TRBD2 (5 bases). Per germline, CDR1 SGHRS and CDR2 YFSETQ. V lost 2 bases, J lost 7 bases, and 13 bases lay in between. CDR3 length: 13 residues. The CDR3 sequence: CASSFRESGEQYF. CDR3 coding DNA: TGCGCCAGCAGCTTTCGCGAATCGGGAGAGCAGTACTTC.

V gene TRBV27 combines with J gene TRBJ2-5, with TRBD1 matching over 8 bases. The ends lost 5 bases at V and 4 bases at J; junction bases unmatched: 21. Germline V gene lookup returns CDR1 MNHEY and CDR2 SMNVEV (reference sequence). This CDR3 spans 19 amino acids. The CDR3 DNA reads TGTGCCAGCAGTCCTCTCCTCACCGGGACAGGTGGGGCTGGAGAGACCCAGTACTTC. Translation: CASSPLLTGTGGAGETQYF.

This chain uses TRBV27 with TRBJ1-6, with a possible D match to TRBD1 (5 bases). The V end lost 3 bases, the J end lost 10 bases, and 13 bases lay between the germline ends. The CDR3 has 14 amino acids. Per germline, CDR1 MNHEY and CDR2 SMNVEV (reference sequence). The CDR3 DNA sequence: TGTGCCAGCAGTTTCCGCAGGGTTGGGTCACCCCTCCACTTT. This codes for CASSFRRVGSPLHF.